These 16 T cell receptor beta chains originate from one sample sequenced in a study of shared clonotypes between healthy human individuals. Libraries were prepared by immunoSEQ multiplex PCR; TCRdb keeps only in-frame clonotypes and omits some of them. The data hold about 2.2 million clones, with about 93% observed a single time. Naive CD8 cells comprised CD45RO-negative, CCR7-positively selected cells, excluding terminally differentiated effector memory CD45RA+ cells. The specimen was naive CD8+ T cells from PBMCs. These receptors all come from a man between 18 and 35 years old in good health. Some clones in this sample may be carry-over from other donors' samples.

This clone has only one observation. CDR3 in amino acids: CASSSIAYRTDTQYF. The CDR3 coding sequence is TGCGCCAGCAGCTCGATTGCATACCGCACAGATACGCAGTATTTT. The V gene is TRBV4-3, the J gene TRBJ2-3; D uncertain. CDR3 length: 15 residues. Trimming left V 5 bases short and J 1 base short, with 13 bases between. Germline lookup yields CDR1 LGHNA and CDR2 YSLEER.

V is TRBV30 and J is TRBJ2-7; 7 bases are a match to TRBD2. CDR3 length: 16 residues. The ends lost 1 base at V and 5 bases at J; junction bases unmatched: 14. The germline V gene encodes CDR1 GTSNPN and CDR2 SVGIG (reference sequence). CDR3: CAWSGLVVGGPDEQYF. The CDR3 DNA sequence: TGTGCCTGGAGTGGGCTAGTGGTGGGAGGGCCCGACGAGCAGTACTTC.

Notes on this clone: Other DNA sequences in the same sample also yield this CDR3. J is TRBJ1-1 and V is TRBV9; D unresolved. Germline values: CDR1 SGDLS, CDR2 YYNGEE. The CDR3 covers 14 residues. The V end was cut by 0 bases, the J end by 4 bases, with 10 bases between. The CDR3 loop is CASSVEGRATEAFF. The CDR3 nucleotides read TGTGCCAGCAGCGTAGAGGGTAGGGCCACTGAAGCTTTCTTT.

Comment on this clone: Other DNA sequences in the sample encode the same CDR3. The CDR3 spells CASSRDRDYGYTF. The DNA of the CDR3 is TGTGCCAGCAGCCGTGACAGGGACTATGGCTACACCTTC. This chain links TRBV14 with TRBJ1-2; 7 positions match TRBD1. Germline V lookup: CDR1 SGHDN, CDR2 FVKESK. J lost 3 bases, V lost 4 bases, and 2 bases had no gene match. The CDR3 spans 13 residues. Full variable domain (outside the CDR3, taken from reference TRBV14 and TRBJ1-2): EAGVTQFPSHSVIEKGQTVTLRCDPISGHDNLYWYRRVMGKEIKFLLHFVKESKQDESGMPNNRFLAERTGGTYSTLKVQPAELEDSGVYFCASSRDRDYGYTFGSGTRLTVV.

The CDR3 nucleotides are TGTGCCAGCAGAGGGACTAGCGGGAACTACGAGCAGTACTTC. This sequence encodes CASRGTSGNYEQYF. The rearrangement joins TRBV5-6 to TRBJ2-7, with 13 bases that match TRBD2. The CDR3 is 14 amino acids. V lost 5 bases to trimming and J lost 3 bases; unmatched junction nucleotides: 2. CDR1 is SGHDT, CDR2 YYEEEE, per germline.

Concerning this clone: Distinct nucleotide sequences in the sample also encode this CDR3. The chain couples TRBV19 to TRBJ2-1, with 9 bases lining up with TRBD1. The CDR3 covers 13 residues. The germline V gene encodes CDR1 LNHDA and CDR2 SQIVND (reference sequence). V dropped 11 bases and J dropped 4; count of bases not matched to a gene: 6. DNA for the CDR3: TGTGCCTCCTCAGGGACAGGGTACAATGAGCAGTTCTTC. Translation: CASSGTGYNEQFF.

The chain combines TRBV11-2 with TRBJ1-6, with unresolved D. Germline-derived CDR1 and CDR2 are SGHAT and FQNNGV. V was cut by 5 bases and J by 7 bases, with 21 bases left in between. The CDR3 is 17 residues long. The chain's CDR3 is CASSHPRLMGGNSPLHF. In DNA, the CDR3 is TGTGCCAGCAGCCATCCCAGGCTGATGGGAGGGAATTCACCCCTCCACTTT.

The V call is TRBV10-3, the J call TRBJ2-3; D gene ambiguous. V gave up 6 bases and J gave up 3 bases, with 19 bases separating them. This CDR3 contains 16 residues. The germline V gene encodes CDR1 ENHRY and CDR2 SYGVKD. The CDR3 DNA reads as TGTGCCATCAGGCCCGTGGCCAGCCACGAAACAGATACGCAGTATTTT. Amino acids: CAIRPVASHETDTQYF.

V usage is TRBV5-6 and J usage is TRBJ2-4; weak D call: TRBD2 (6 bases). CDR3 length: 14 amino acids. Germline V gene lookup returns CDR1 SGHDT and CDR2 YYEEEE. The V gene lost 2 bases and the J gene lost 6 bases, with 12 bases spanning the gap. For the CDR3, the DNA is TGTGCCAGCAGCTTCGGGGGAGTGGCAAACATTCAGTACTTC. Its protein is CASSFGGVANIQYF.

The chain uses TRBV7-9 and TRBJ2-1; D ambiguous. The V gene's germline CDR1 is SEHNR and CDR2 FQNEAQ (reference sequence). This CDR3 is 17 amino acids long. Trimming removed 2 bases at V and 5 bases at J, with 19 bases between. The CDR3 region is CASSLRVGIEDDNEQFF. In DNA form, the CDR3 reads TGTGCCAGCAGCTTAAGAGTAGGGATTGAGGACGACAATGAGCAGTTCTTC.

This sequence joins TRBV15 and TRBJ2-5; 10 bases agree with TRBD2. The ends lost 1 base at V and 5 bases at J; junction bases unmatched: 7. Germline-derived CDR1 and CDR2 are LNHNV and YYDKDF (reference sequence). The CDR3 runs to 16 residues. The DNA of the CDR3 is TGTGCCACCAGCAGAGTGAAGCGGGAGGGTTTTGAGACCCAGTACTTC. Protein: CATSRVKREGFETQYF.

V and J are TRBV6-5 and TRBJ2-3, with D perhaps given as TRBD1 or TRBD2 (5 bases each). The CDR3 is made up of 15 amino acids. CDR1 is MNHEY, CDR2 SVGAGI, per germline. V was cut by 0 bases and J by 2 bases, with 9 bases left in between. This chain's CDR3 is CASSYSGTPTDTQYF. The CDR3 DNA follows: TGTGCCAGCAGTTACTCGGGGACCCCCACAGATACGCAGTATTTT.

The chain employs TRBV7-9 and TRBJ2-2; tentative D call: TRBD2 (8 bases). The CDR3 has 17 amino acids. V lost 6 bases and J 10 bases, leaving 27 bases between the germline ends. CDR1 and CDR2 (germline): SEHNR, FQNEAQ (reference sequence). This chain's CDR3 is CASRATGVYGRAEELFF. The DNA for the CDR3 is TGTGCCAGCAGAGCAACAGGGGTTTACGGGAGGGCAGAGGAGCTGTTTTTT.

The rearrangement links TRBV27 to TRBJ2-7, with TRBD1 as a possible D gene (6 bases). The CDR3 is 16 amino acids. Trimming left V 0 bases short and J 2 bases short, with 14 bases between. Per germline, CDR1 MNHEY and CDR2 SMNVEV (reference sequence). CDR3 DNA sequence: TGTGCCAGCAGTTTATCCTTGGGGGACAATCCCTACGAGCAGTACTTC. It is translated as CASSLSLGDNPYEQYF.

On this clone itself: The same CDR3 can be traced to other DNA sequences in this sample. CDR3 in amino acids: CASSVGSGRAADTQYF. CDR3 DNA: TGTGCCAGCAGCGTAGGGAGCGGGAGGGCGGCAGATACGCAGTATTTT. The chain couples TRBV9 to TRBJ2-3; 10 bases line up with TRBD2. Germline CDR1 reads SGDLS; CDR2 reads YYNGEE. This CDR3 region has 16 residues. Trimming removed 0 bases from V and 4 bases from J; junction bases left unmatched: 5.

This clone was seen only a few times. Here the CDR3 DNA reads TGTGCCAGCAGCCACAGGACAGGGCGCGAGCAGTACTTC. It specifies CASSHRTGREQYF. This chain joins TRBV14 and TRBJ2-7; 8 positions match TRBD1. The V segment lost 3 bases and the J segment 6 bases; nucleotides outside the gene matches: 4. The CDR3 has 13 amino acids. Germline V CDR1 and CDR2: SGHDN, FVKESK.